The present T cell receptor (beta chain) was sequenced within a study of blood T cells in healthy people across ages (dated by TCRdb to between 2014 and 2016). About the full investigation: In model experiments, template switching captured about one uniquely barcoded TCR beta cDNA molecule for every two T cells. Two additional independent replicas of 1 million unique cDNA reads from the same blood draw were analyzed for two donors (one aged 18 to 30 and one aged 80 or older). Using deep sequencing normalized with unique cDNA molecular identifiers, the study measured how TCR beta repertoire diversity changes with age. Four age groups were formed from the donors: young (average approximately 16 years), middle-aged (roughly 38), aged (62) and long-lived (around 82). Study-level results and caveats: Because profiling used bulk unsorted PBMCs, naive and antigen-experienced compartments could not be compared conclusively. Estimates of total diversity based on one million sequenced T cells were considered lower bounds and underestimates. Observed TCR beta diversity per million T cells fell roughly linearly with age, and a significant reduction was already apparent by age roughly 40. Compared with the aged group, the long-lived group had more naive CD4+ T cells, fewer expanded clones and increased TCR diversity, suggesting age selection. Because donor CMV infection status was unknown, age-related changes in expanded clonotypes were potentially confounded. The percentage of naive T cells measured by flow cytometry correlated strongly with observed TCR beta diversity.

Details on this clonotype: Its antigen is unknown. No base quality values were provided; no much bigger clone lies one nucleotide off.

The receptor library was made with 5' RACE. Sequencing instrument: Illumina HiSeq 2500. A second roughly 6 to 12 cycle PCR used a sample-barcoded 5' primer and a J-beta primer mix. A unique molecular identifier was introduced onto each TCR beta cDNA molecule by a template-switch 5' adaptor carrying 12 random nucleotides. Each sample yielded at least 2.5 million CDR3-containing paired-end reads. All of the RNA was converted into first-strand cDNA using the Mint cDNA synthesis kit, with a TRBC-specific oligonucleotide serving as the primer. After uracil-DNA glycosylase treatment, a first 18-cycle PCR used universal primers M1SS and BC2_uni_R on all cDNA. Per the original workflow: Each sample was normalized by randomly selecting 1 million high-quality reads, each carrying a distinct molecular identifier. Reads sharing molecular identifiers were discarded rather than binned into consensus sequences. MiTCR, set to a Q25 quality threshold and the strictest error-elimination algorithm, was used for CDR3 identification, clonotype clustering and error correction. Lower-bound total TCR beta diversity was estimated with a nonparametric unseen species model using Euler transformation. The public reads were run again by TCRdb, first through fastp at Q25 and then through MiXCR, and only productive beta chains were kept. CDR3 protein duplicates are merged, each entry listing the most common genes and DNA. The V and J calls come from TCRdb's annotation, not from the publication. For this sample the table gives 600,000 to 1,000,000 distinct CDR3 sequences, of which 20% to 30% were detected only once. Jointly, the top ten make up around 3.6% of the sample.

Systemically healthy Caucasian individuals from Russia, over 30 in total and aged about 6 to 100 years, were included as donors. Each donor gave around 9.8 milliliters of peripheral blood, collected into EDTA-treated Vacutainer tubes. Ficoll-Paque density-gradient centrifugation was used to isolate PBMCs, with at least 7 million obtained per sample. Trizol reagent was used to extract total RNA from the PBMCs, yielding at least 6 micrograms per sample. For every donor, flow cytometry on a PBMC aliquot measured the percentage of naive CD45RAhigh/CD27high T cells. The germline V gene encodes CDR1 MDHEN and CDR2 SYDVKM. The trim is 7 bases for V and 0 bases for J, with a gap of 10 bases between the germline ends. Counted from cysteine to phenylalanine, this CDR3 has 14 amino acids. Here the CDR3 DNA is all that survives: 42 bases in frame from base 1. These data also featured in a second study, about T cells of mothers and their children. The second investigation adds: Nine systemically healthy Caucasian individuals, comprising three mothers and their six children, were included as donors. cDNA synthesis consumed the entire amount of extracted RNA, loaded at about 1.5 ug RNA in each 15 ul reaction. In the second PCR, the M1S primer introduced both the sample barcodes and 2-4 random nucleotides. Over 8.5 million TCR beta CDR3 reads were obtained for each mother, and 3 million to 3.5 million reads were obtained for each child. TCR recombination output is similarly shaped by thymic selection in related and unrelated pairs, with a minor effect exerted by inherited differences. Related mother-child pairs always showed normalized repertoire overlap that was slightly higher than in unrelated mother-child pairs, though the difference was never significant. With a sensitivity of approximately 100 clones per million clonotypes, no persistent microchimeric T cell clones were detected. The study used deep NGS to compare TCR beta repertoires of mothers and children, seeking features distinguishing related mother-child pairs from unrelated individuals. On average, the children were approximately 12 +/- 4 years old, while the mothers were approximately 40 +/- 4 years old. After adapter ligation was performed with NEBNext reagents, the libraries were sequenced on an Illumina HiSeq 2000 with 100+100 nt paired-end reads. Mother and child libraries were prepared a month apart and sequenced in separate runs to prevent cross-contamination. For each donor, between about 450,000 and 2,300,000 distinct TCR beta clonotypes were identified. Naive TCR beta clonotypes were estimated from low-frequency clonotypes matched to each donor's FACS-determined naive share, without sorting.

The receptor was derived from a boy aged 10-17 years in good health. In this chain, TRBV28 is recombined with TRBJ2-4, with the identity of the D gene unclear. The sequencing sample was made of blood. The DNA reads as follows: TGTGCCAGCATCCCCCAGCTAGCCAAAAACATTCAGTACTTC. Translated, it gives CASIPQLAKNIQYF.